This T cell receptor (beta chain) was profiled in a study of blood T cell repertoires in COVID-19. Overall study: The samples span acute and convalescent COVID-19 from the United States, Italy and Spain. Sample material is recorded as cDNA or gDNA derived from T cells, B-cell-depleted T cells, or PBMCs.

The table came from immunoSEQ multiplex PCR; TCRdb's copy has only in-frame clones and leaves some out. The sample shows tens of thousands of clones, 80% to 85% of them seen only once. The sequence was collected from a human donor in a cohort sampled during active COVID-19. The sample was peripheral blood.

The CDR3 loop reads CASSLAQGRDTEAFF. The CDR3 DNA sequence: TGTGCCAGCAGCTTAGCCCAGGGCCGGGACACTGAAGCTTTCTTT. The chain is built from TRBV7-6 and TRBJ1-1; possible D gene TRBD1, 5 bases. V shed 0 bases and J shed 3 bases, with 11 bases lying between them. The CDR3 contains 15 residues. Germline V gene lookup returns CDR1 SGHVS and CDR2 FNYEAQ.